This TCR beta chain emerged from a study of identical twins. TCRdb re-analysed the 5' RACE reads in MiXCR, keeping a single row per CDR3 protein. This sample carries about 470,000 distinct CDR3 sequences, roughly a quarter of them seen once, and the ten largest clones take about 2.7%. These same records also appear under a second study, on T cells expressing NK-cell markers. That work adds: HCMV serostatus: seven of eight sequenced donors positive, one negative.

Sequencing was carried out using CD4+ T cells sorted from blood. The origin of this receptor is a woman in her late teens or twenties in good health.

CDR3: CASSPSGGVGTEAFF. CDR3 in DNA: TGTGCCAGCAGTCCCTCAGGGGGCGTGGGCACTGAAGCTTTCTTT. The rearrangement uses TRBV25-1 and TRBJ1-1, with TRBD1 matching 8 bases. The CDR3 covers 15 residues. Germline CDR1 MGHDK, CDR2 SYGVNS. Trimming cost V 5 bases and J 4 bases; bases outside gene matches: 9.